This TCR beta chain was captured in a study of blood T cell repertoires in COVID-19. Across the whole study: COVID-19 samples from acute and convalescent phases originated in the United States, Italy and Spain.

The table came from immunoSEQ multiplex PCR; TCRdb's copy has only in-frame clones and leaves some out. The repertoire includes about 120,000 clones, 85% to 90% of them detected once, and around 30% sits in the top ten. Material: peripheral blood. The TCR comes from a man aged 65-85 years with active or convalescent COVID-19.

The chain's CDR3 is CASRGRTDTQYF. CDR3 in DNA: TGTGCCAGCAGGGGCCGCACAGATACGCAGTATTTT. The chain carries TRBV13 and TRBJ2-3, with D unresolved. The CDR3 consists of 12 residues. The V gene lost 6 bases and the J gene lost 1 base, with 5 bases spanning the gap. Germline-derived CDR1 and CDR2 are PRHDT and FYEKMQ (reference sequence).